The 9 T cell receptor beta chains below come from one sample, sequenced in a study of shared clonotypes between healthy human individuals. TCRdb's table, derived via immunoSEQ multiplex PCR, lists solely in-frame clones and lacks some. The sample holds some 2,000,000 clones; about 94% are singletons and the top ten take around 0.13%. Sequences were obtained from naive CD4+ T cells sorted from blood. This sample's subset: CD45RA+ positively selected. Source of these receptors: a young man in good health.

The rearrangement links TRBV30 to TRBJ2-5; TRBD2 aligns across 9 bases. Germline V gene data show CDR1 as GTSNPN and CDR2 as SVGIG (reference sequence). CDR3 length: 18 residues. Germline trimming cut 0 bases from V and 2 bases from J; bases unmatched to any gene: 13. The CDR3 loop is CAWSVRGSGGRGQETQYF. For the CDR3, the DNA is TGTGCCTGGAGTGTACGGGGTAGCGGGGGCCGGGGGCAAGAGACCCAGTACTTC.

This CDR3 is CASRPGEGRGTDTQYF. The CDR3 DNA sequence: TGTGCCAGCAGGCCCGGGGAAGGGCGGGGCACAGATACGCAGTATTTT. This chain connects TRBV2 to TRBJ2-3; tentatively, D is TRBD2 (5 bases). This CDR3 contains 16 residues. The germline V and J ends were trimmed by 6 bases and 1 base, with 17 bases remaining between them. CDR1 is SNHLY, CDR2 FYNNEI, per germline.

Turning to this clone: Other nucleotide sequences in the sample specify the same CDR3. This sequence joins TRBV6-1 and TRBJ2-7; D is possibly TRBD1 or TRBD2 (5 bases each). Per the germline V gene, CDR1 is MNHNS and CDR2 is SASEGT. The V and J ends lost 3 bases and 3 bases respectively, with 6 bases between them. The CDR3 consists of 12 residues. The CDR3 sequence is CASSERGYEQYF. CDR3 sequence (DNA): TGTGCCAGCAGTGAGAGGGGCTACGAGCAGTACTTC.

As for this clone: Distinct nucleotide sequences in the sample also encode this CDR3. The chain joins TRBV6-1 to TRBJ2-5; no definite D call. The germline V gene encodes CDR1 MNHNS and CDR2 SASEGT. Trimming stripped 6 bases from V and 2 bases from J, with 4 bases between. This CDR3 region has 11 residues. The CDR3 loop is CASRGQETQYF. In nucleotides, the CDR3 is TGTGCCAGCAGGGGGCAAGAGACCCAGTACTTC.

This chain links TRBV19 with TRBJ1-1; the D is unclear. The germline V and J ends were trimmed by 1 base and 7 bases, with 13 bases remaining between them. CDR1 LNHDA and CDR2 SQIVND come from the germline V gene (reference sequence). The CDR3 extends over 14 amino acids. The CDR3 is CASSIGSGGNEAFF. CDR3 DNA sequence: TGTGCCAGTAGTATAGGGTCCGGAGGTAATGAAGCTTTCTTT.

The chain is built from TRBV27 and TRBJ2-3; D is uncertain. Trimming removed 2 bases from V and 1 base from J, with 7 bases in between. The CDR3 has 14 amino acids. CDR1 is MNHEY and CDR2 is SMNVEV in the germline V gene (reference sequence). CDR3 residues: CASSLRRGTDTQYF. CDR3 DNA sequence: TGTGCCAGCAGTTTAAGACGAGGCACAGATACGCAGTATTTT.

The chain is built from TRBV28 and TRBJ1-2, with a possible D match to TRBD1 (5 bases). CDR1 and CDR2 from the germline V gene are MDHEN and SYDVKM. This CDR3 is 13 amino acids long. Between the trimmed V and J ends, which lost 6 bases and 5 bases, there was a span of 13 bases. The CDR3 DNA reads TGTGCCAGCAGGCTCCCTCAGGGTTATGGCTACACCTTC. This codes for CASRLPQGYGYTF.

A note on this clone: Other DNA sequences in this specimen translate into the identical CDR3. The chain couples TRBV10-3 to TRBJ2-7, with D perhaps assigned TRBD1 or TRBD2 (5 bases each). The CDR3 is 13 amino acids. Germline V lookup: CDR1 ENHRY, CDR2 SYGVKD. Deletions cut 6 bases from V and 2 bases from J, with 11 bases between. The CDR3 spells CAIREGDPYEQYF. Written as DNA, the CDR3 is TGTGCCATCAGGGAAGGGGACCCCTACGAGCAGTACTTC.

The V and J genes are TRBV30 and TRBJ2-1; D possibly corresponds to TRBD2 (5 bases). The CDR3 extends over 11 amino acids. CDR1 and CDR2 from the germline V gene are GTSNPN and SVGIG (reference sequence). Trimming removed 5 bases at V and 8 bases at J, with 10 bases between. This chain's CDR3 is CAWGGRDEQFF. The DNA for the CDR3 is TGTGCCTGGGGTGGGCGGGATGAGCAGTTCTTC.